Below are 24 T cell receptor beta chains sequenced from a single sample in a study of radiotherapy plus CTLA-4 blockade in lung cancer. Assay: immunoSEQ multiplex PCR; the TCRdb copy retains only in-frame clones and omits some. The sample yields 50,000 to 60,000 clones, approximately 84% seen once. Material: peripheral blood, obtained from a patient treated with radiotherapy plus ipilimumab. Source of these receptors: a human donor with non-small cell lung cancer whose response to radiotherapy plus ipilimumab could not be evaluated.

The chain carries TRBV10-2 and TRBJ1-1; D ambiguous. Between the trimmed V and J ends, which lost 3 bases and 1 base, there was a span of 9 bases. Germline V gene lookup returns CDR1 WSHSY and CDR2 SAAADI. The CDR3 runs 14 residues. The CDR3 sequence: CASSDGGWNTEAFF. The CDR3 DNA follows: TGCGCCAGCAGTGACGGAGGGTGGAACACTGAAGCTTTCTTT.

V and J are TRBV6-1 and TRBJ2-7, with unresolved D. Germline V CDR1 and CDR2: MNHNS, SASEGT. The CDR3 covers 13 residues. Trimming removed 6 bases from V and 2 bases from J, with 11 bases in between. The CDR3 nucleotides are TGTGCCAGCAGCGCGGTAGGAACCTACGAGCAGTACTTC. Translating gives CASSAVGTYEQYF.

This sequence joins TRBV5-1 and TRBJ2-5; 11 nucleotides match TRBD2. J was trimmed by 5 bases and V by 4 bases; bases with no gene match: 10. This CDR3 has 16 amino acids. Per the germline V gene, CDR1 is SGHRS and CDR2 is YFSETQ. The CDR3 DNA follows: TGCGCCAGCAGCCCAAGTAGCGGGGGGGCCTCGGAGACCCAGTACTTC. Translating gives CASSPSSGGASETQYF.

In this sample, this clone turned up a few times. The CDR3 bases are TGTGCTAGTGGATCCCCATTTAGCAATCAGCCCCAGCATTTT. Amino acids: CASGSPFSNQPQHF. The chain is built from TRBV12-5 and TRBJ1-5; D is unresolved. CDR3 length: 14 residues. Between the trimmed V and J ends, which lost 6 bases and 0 bases, there was a span of 9 bases. Germline CDR1 reads LGHNT; CDR2 reads FRNRAP.

The chain couples TRBV7-2 to TRBJ2-7; TRBD2 matches at 10 bases. The trim removed 2 bases at V and 4 bases at J, leaving 8 bases unmatched. The CDR3 consists of 16 residues. CDR1 and CDR2 (germline): SGHTA, FQGNSA. CDR3 protein: CASSLTRTSGAYEQYF. DNA for the CDR3: TGTGCCAGCAGCTTAACCAGGACTAGCGGTGCATACGAGCAGTACTTC.

The chain recombines TRBV19 with TRBJ2-2, with a possible D match to TRBD2 (5 bases). This CDR3 is 14 amino acids long. Germline lookup yields CDR1 LNHDA and CDR2 SQIVND (reference sequence). V dropped 1 base and J dropped 5 bases, with 8 bases sitting between them. The DNA of the CDR3 is TGTGCCAGTAGTATAGGCGGACTTACCGGGGAGCTGTTTTTT. This encodes CASSIGGLTGELFF.

The rearrangement joins TRBV7-2 to TRBJ1-2, with TRBD1 identical over 9 bases. Per the germline V gene, CDR1 is SGHTA and CDR2 is FQGNSA. CDR3 length equals 14 residues. With V trimmed by 0 bases and J by 7 bases, 3 bases remained unmatched. CDR3 DNA sequence: TGTGCCAGCAGCTTAGCCCGGACAGGGGCTGGCTACACCTTC. Its protein is CASSLARTGAGYTF.

This chain uses TRBV23-1 with TRBJ2-5; TRBD1 might be the D (6 bases). Being an ORF, TRBV23-1 has a function that is uncertain. The V and J ends lost 0 bases and 4 bases respectively, with 18 bases between them. The CDR3 has 17 amino acids. As DNA, the CDR3 is TGCGCCAGCAGTCAATCGGGGGCAGGGGAGAATCGAGAGACCCAGTACTTC. Translated: CASSQSGAGENRETQYF.

This clone was counted a single time. The chain carries TRBV28 and TRBJ1-2; possibly TRBD1 for D (6 bases). V was trimmed by 5 bases and J by 3 bases, leaving 13 bases between them. The germline CDR1 and CDR2 sequences are MDHEN and SYDVKM. The CDR3 sequence is 14 residues long. The CDR3 protein is CASSIAGVYYGYTF. The CDR3 DNA reads TGTGCCAGCAGTATTGCAGGGGTTTACTATGGCTACACCTTC.

This clone was seen more than once but under ten times. This chain links TRBV5-6 with TRBJ1-3, with TRBD1 matching over 7 bases. Looked up from germline, CDR1 is SGHDT and CDR2 is YYEEEE. Trimming cost V 4 bases and J 2 bases; bases outside gene matches: 6. The CDR3 loop spans 15 amino acids. Here the CDR3 reads CASSLQGSTGNTIYF. The CDR3 DNA is TGTGCCAGCAGCCTACAGGGGAGTACTGGAAACACCATATATTTT.

The chain carries TRBV5-6 and TRBJ2-5, with D perhaps matching TRBD2 (6 bases). The CDR3 sequence is 13 residues long. From germline, CDR1 is SGHDT and CDR2 YYEEEE. Trimming pared 0 bases from V and 5 bases from J, leaving 8 bases between. This chain's CDR3 is CASSLVGRETQYF. In DNA, the CDR3 is TGTGCCAGCAGCTTGGTTGGGAGGGAGACCCAGTACTTC.

The V and J genes are TRBV2 and TRBJ1-3, with 8 nucleotides matching TRBD1. J gave up 8 bases and V 6 bases, and 9 bases lay outside the gene matches. The germline V gene has CDR1 SNHLY and CDR2 FYNNEI. The CDR3 contains 14 residues. The CDR3 coding sequence is TGTGCCAGCAGCCCCGGGACAGGCCGGGACACCATATATTTT. Translated: CASSPGTGRDTIYF. Based on the CDR3 plus reference TRBV2 and TRBJ1-3, the full variable domain is EPEVTQTPSHQVTQMGQEVILRCVPISNHLYFYWYRQILGQKVEFLVSFYNNEISEKSEIFDDQFSVERPDGSNFTLKIRSTKLEDSAMYFCASSPGTGRDTIYFGEGSWLTVV.

A single count supports this clone. The chain joins TRBV4-3 to TRBJ1-1, with 8 bases lining up with TRBD1. The CDR3 sequence is 14 residues long. With 6 bases clipped from V and 3 bases from J, the junction kept 6 bases outside the gene matches. Germline V lookup: CDR1 LGHNA, CDR2 YSLEER. The CDR3 loop reads CASRAGQGHTEAFF. DNA of the CDR3: TGCGCCAGCAGGGCTGGACAGGGTCACACTGAAGCTTTCTTT.

This clone was counted a single time. V gene TRBV14 combines with J gene TRBJ1-4, with a possible D match to TRBD1 (5 bases). The V end lost 1 base, the J end lost 8 bases, and 8 bases lay between the germline ends. The CDR3 is made up of 13 amino acids. CDR1 and CDR2 from the germline V gene are SGHDN and FVKESK. The CDR3, as DNA: TGTGCCAGCAGCCAAGGACAGCGAGAAAAACTGTTTTTT. It is translated as CASSQGQREKLFF.

This clone was picked up a small number of times. This chain links TRBV7-2 with TRBJ2-3, with D perhaps matching TRBD1 (5 bases). Trimming removed 1 base from V and 1 base from J, with 15 bases in between. Germline values: CDR1 SGHTA, CDR2 FQGNSA. The CDR3 length is 17 residues. This CDR3 is CASSLETLSRGTDTQYF. The CDR3 DNA is TGTGCCAGCAGCTTAGAGACCTTGAGCAGGGGCACAGATACGCAGTATTTT.

The gene calls are TRBV19 and TRBJ2-3; D gene ambiguous. V lost 5 bases and J 4 bases, leaving 13 bases between the germline ends. CDR1 LNHDA and CDR2 SQIVND come from the germline V gene (reference sequence). The CDR3 spans 14 residues. CDR3 DNA: TGTGCCAGTAGTCCCCTAGGAAGTGCAGATACGCAGTATTTT. Amino acids: CASSPLGSADTQYF.

The gene calls are TRBV29-1 and TRBJ2-5, with D unresolved. V dropped 6 bases and J dropped 5 bases, with 10 bases sitting between them. From germline, CDR1 is SQVTM and CDR2 ANQGSEA. The CDR3 spans 11 residues. In DNA, the CDR3 is TGCAGCGTCGTGCCCGGGGAGACCCAGTACTTC. It translates to CSVVPGETQYF. The full variable domain, rest sourced from reference TRBV29-1 and TRBJ2-5, is SAVISQKPSRDICQRGTSLTIQCQVDSQVTMMFWYRQQPGQSLTLIATANQGSEATYESGFVIDKFPISRPNLTFSTLTVSNMSPEDSSIYLCSVVPGETQYFGPGTRLLVL.

This chain joins TRBV10-3 and TRBJ1-2, with no clear D. In germline, CDR1 is ENHRY, CDR2 SYGVKD. The V end was cut by 3 bases, the J end by 1 base, with 3 bases between. The CDR3 loop spans 12 amino acids. The DNA for the CDR3 is TGTGCCATCAGTGACAGTAACTATGGCTACACCTTC. Translated, it gives CAISDSNYGYTF.

The chain combines TRBV5-1 with TRBJ1-4, with 7 bases lining up with TRBD1. CDR3 size: 15 residues. CDR1 is SGHRS and CDR2 is YFSETQ in the germline V gene. V shed 4 bases and J 3 bases; nucleotides not matched to a gene: 6. CDR3 amino acids: CASSKTGVSNEKLFF. The CDR3 DNA is TGCGCCAGCAGCAAAACAGGGGTCTCTAATGAAAAACTGTTTTTT.

A single count supports this clone. The chain has TRBV27 and TRBJ2-4; TRBD2 matches 7 bases. V shed 0 bases, J shed 1 base, and the junction held 6 bases outside the gene matches. Germline values: CDR1 MNHEY, CDR2 SMNVEV (reference sequence). CDR3 length equals 17 residues. The CDR3, as DNA: TGTGCCAGCAGTTTATCAAGCGGGGAAAGGGCCAAAAACATTCAGTACTTC. It translates to CASSLSSGERAKNIQYF.

The V and J genes are TRBV19 and TRBJ1-1; D not resolved. CDR1 is LNHDA, CDR2 SQIVND, per germline (reference sequence). V was pared by 8 bases and J by 3 bases, with 19 bases between. The CDR3 is 15 residues long. The DNA for the CDR3 is TGTGCCAGTCGAACTGGGCGTTTTACGGACACTGAAGCTTTCTTT. This gives the protein CASRTGRFTDTEAFF.

Points on this clone: The conserved phenylalanine or tryptophan normally closing the CDR3 is absent here, so this likely arose from a read error. The chain combines TRBV19 with TRBJ2-6; D is unclear. The V gene's germline CDR1 is LNHDA and CDR2 SQIVND (reference sequence). Trimming removed 7 bases from V and 0 bases from J, with 10 bases in between. The CDR3 has 15 residues. CDR3 sequence: CASTRSVSGANVLTS. In DNA, the CDR3 is TGTGCCAGTACCCGAAGCGTCTCTGGGGCCAACGTCCTGACTTCC.

The chain couples TRBV29-1 to TRBJ2-4, with 9 bases that match TRBD1. Germline CDR1 reads SQVTM; CDR2 reads ANQGSEA. Trimming removed 4 bases from V and 3 bases from J; junction bases left unmatched: 7. The CDR3 is 15 residues long. The CDR3 protein is CSVAGTGPLKNIQYF. CDR3 sequence (DNA): TGCAGCGTTGCCGGGACAGGGCCCCTCAAAAACATTCAGTACTTC.

This clone appeared once. Mismatch with germline at one junction end may stem from a read error. The chain joins TRBV9 to TRBJ2-7, with TRBD1 identical over 7 bases. Germline values: CDR1 SGDLS, CDR2 YYNGEE. This CDR3 contains 15 residues. CDR3 in DNA: TGTGTCAGCAGCGTCACAGGGGAAGTAAACTACGAGCAGTACTTC. Translated, it gives CVSSVTGEVNYEQYF.